The present T cell receptor (beta chain) was sequenced within a study of blood T cell repertoires in COVID-19. In the study overall: The samples span acute and convalescent COVID-19 from the United States, Italy and Spain. The analysed material was cDNA or gDNA that came from T cells, B-cell-depleted T cells, or PBMCs.

Germline-derived CDR1 and CDR2 are SGHDT and YYEEEE. The V end was cut by 4 bases, the J end by 1 base, with 14 bases between. The length of the CDR3 is 15 residues. Per the authors' pipeline: Amplification from reference gene primers served as the basis for estimated nucleated cell counts. The table came from immunoSEQ multiplex PCR; TCRdb's copy has only in-frame clones and leaves some out. V, J and clone size are those of that table, while D and trimming were read from the DNA. Of 95,000 to 150,000 clones detected, just over 70% appear once; the ten largest clones hold 0.75% to 0.9%. Sequenced material: peripheral blood. The receptor was isolated from a human donor with acute or convalescent COVID-19. The donor label of this sample is uncertain. V is TRBV5-6 and J is TRBJ1-2; D is perhaps TRBD1 (6 bases). This CDR3 is CASSPLAQGNYGYTF. As DNA, the CDR3 is TGTGCCAGCAGCCCCCTAGCACAGGGTAACTATGGCTACACCTTC.